This entry lists 19 T cell receptor beta chains sequenced from one sample in a study of blood T cell repertoires in COVID-19. Measured with immunoSEQ multiplex PCR; TCRdb has only the in-frame clones, and not every one. The sample holds fewer than 150,000 clones; under 90% are singletons and the top ten take roughly 10%. Sequencing was carried out using peripheral blood. The origin of the receptors is a woman older than 75 in a cohort sampled during active or convalescent COVID-19.

This chain joins TRBV6-5 and TRBJ1-1, with a possible D match to TRBD1 (5 bases). The CDR3 contains 14 residues. Germline values: CDR1 MNHEY, CDR2 SVGAGI. V was cut by 7 bases and J by 1 base, with 13 bases left in between. The CDR3 region has the DNA TGTGCCAGCACTTTTGGGCAGGGGAACACTGAAGCTTTCTTT. Translating gives CASTFGQGNTEAFF.

Points on this clone: This same CDR3 is encoded by further DNA sequences in the sample. The gene calls are TRBV4-2 and TRBJ2-6; the D gene is possibly TRBD2 (5 bases). CDR3 size: 16 residues. CDR1 and CDR2 (germline): LGHNA, YNFKEQ. V lost 0 bases, J lost 2 bases, and 8 bases lay in between. CDR3: CASSQDTRAGANVLTF. The CDR3 region has the DNA TGTGCCAGCAGCCAAGACACGAGGGCTGGGGCCAACGTCCTGACTTTC.

The chain is built from TRBV18 and TRBJ1-3; D gene ambiguous. V was trimmed by 4 bases and J by 0 bases, leaving 7 bases between them. Germline V gives CDR1 KGHSH, CDR2 LQKENI. The CDR3 is made up of 14 amino acids. CDR3 coding DNA: TGTGCCAGCTCACACAGTGACTCTGGAAACACCATATATTTT. It codes for CASSHSDSGNTIYF.

The rearrangement joins TRBV5-1 to TRBJ2-7, with 8 bases fitting TRBD1. V was clipped by 0 bases and J by 12 bases; unmatched bases: 14. In germline, CDR1 is SGHRS, CDR2 YFSETQ. The CDR3 runs to 15 residues. The CDR3 spells CASSLGPVGQEKRYF. The CDR3 DNA sequence: TGCGCCAGCAGCTTGGGCCCAGTGGGACAGGAAAAAAGGTACTTC.

The chain joins TRBV7-2 to TRBJ2-1; TRBD2 matches at 9 bases. The CDR3 totals 15 residues. With 4 bases clipped from V and 4 bases from J, the junction kept 5 bases outside the gene matches. The V gene's germline CDR1 is SGHTA and CDR2 FQGNSA. The CDR3 DNA reads as TGTGCCAGCAGCTGGACTAGCGTGGGATACAATGAGCAGTTCTTC. It codes for CASSWTSVGYNEQFF.

The rearrangement uses TRBV4-1 and TRBJ2-3, with D possibly being TRBD2 (6 bases). Trimming shortened V by 0 bases and J by 13 bases, and 14 bases separated the two germline ends. This CDR3 region has 13 residues. The germline gives CDR1 MGHRA, CDR2 YSYEKL. The CDR3 DNA sequence: TGCGCCAGCAGCCAAGACCGGGACTTGAAGAAGTATTTT. Translated, it gives CASSQDRDLKKYF.

In its sample, this clone was seen a few times. The chain couples TRBV18 to TRBJ1-5; perhaps TRBD1 as D (5 bases). The CDR3 consists of 16 residues. Trimming took off 0 bases at V and 0 bases at J, with 9 bases between the two ends. Germline CDR1 reads KGHSH; CDR2 reads LQKENI. CDR3 amino acids: CASSPPGLYSNQPQHF. CDR3 DNA sequence: TGTGCCAGCTCACCACCGGGGCTTTATAGCAATCAGCCCCAGCATTTT.

On this clone itself: A junction end diverges from the germline sequence, so it may reflect a read error. The chain recombines TRBV2 with TRBJ1-5; D may be TRBD1 (5 bases). The CDR3 is 13 amino acids. Germline-derived CDR1 and CDR2 are SNHLY and FYNNEI. CDR3 residues: CASREDNHQPQHF. CDR3 DNA: TGTGCCAGCCGTGAGGACAACCATCAGCCCCAGCATTTT.

The chain uses TRBV11-2 and TRBJ2-1; 10 bases align to TRBD2. V trimming: 4 bases; J trimming: 7 bases; junction bases outside the gene matches: 16. Germline CDR1 and CDR2: SGHAT and FQNNGV. This CDR3 region has 18 residues. The CDR3 loop reads CASSSLPRTKRGGNEQFF. DNA of the CDR3: TGTGCCAGCAGCTCCCTCCCTCGGACTAAGCGGGGGGGGAATGAGCAGTTCTTC. The full variable domain, with the rest looked up from reference TRBV11-2 and TRBJ2-1, is EAGVAQSPRYKIIEKRQSVAFWCNPISGHATLYWYQQILGQGPKLLIQFQNNGVVDDSQLPKDRFSAERLKGVDSTLKIQPAKLEDSAVYLCASSSLPRTKRGGNEQFFGPGTRLTVL.

CDR3 bases: TGTGCCAGCAGCCCCTCTAGCGGGGAAAACTACGAGCAGTACTTC. Its translation: CASSPSSGENYEQYF. V is TRBV5-5 and J is TRBJ2-7; 9 bases match TRBD2. The CDR3 totals 15 residues. The V gene's germline CDR1 is SGHKS and CDR2 YYEKEE (reference sequence). With V trimmed by 4 bases and J by 3 bases, 8 bases remained unmatched.

V is TRBV15 and J is TRBJ2-3; no definite D call. Germline V gene lookup returns CDR1 LNHNV and CDR2 YYDKDF (reference sequence). Trimming took 0 bases from V and 4 from J, leaving 8 bases between them. The CDR3 sequence is 14 residues long. CDR3 sequence reads: CATSREFRADTQYF. The DNA of the CDR3 is TGTGCCACCAGCAGAGAGTTCCGGGCAGATACGCAGTATTTT. Full variable domain (remainder filled in from reference TRBV15 and TRBJ2-3): DAMVIQNPRYQVTQFGKPVTLSCSQTLNHNVMYWYQQKSSQAPKLLFHYYDKDFNNEADTPDNFQSRRPNTSFCFLDIRSPGLGDTAMYLCATSREFRADTQYFGPGTRLTVL.

This chain connects TRBV7-9 to TRBJ2-2; D remains unclear. Trimming removed 6 bases at V and 0 bases at J, with 5 bases between. Germline loops: CDR1 SEHNR, CDR2 FQNEAQ (reference sequence). CDR3 length: 13 amino acids. The CDR3 here is CASRGSNTGELFF. The CDR3 nucleotides are TGTGCCAGCAGGGGCTCGAACACCGGGGAGCTGTTTTTT. The full variable domain, in which reference TRBV7-9 and TRBJ2-2 provide the parts outside the CDR3, is DTGVSQNPRHKITKRGQNVTFRCDPISEHNRLYWYRQTLGQGPEFLTYFQNEAQLEKSRLLSDRFSAERPKGSFSTLEIQRTEQGDSAMYLCASRGSNTGELFFGEGSRLTVL.

This chain uses TRBV24-1 with TRBJ2-1, with TRBD2 matching over 7 bases. Trimming cost V 0 bases and J 4 bases; bases outside gene matches: 11. Germline lookup yields CDR1 KGHDR and CDR2 SFDVKD. The CDR3 runs 18 residues. CDR3 bases: TGTGCCACCAGTGATTTGACGACTGGTAGCGGGTTTTACAATGAGCAGTTCTTC. It encodes CATSDLTTGSGFYNEQFF.

This clone was detected a few times. The chain carries TRBV6-1 and TRBJ2-2, with 8 bases matching TRBD1. This CDR3 is built from 16 residues. The trim removed 4 bases at V and 1 base at J, leaving 5 bases unmatched. Looked up from germline, CDR1 is MNHNS and CDR2 is SASEGT. CDR3 coding DNA: TGTGCCAGCAGTGGACACGACAGGGGGAACACCGGGGAGCTGTTTTTT. As protein: CASSGHDRGNTGELFF.

The rearrangement links TRBV27 to TRBJ1-6; the D gene is possibly TRBD1 (5 bases). The CDR3 is 14 residues long. The ends were cut back, 5 bases at V and 7 bases at J, with 12 bases in the middle. The germline V gene has CDR1 MNHEY and CDR2 SMNVEV (reference sequence). CDR3 coding DNA: TGTGCCAGCAGTGAATGGGGCTACAATTCACCCCTCCACTTT. Translating gives CASSEWGYNSPLHF.

The gene calls are TRBV5-8 and TRBJ2-1; no reliable D call. The CDR3 loop spans 16 amino acids. Germline CDR1 and CDR2: SGHTS and YDEGEE. V was shortened by 1 base and J by 2 bases, with 13 bases between the two germline ends. CDR3 in DNA: TGTGCCAGCAGCTTGATAGTGACACCTACCTACAATGAGCAGTTCTTC. Amino acid sequence: CASSLIVTPTYNEQFF.

The rearrangement uses TRBV19 and TRBJ1-6; perhaps TRBD1 as D (6 bases). The CDR3 has 14 amino acids. V was trimmed by 6 bases and J by 9 bases, leaving 15 bases between them. Germline CDR1 is LNHDA and CDR2 is SQIVND (reference sequence). For the CDR3, the DNA is TGTGCCAGTAGGGGGGGGGCGGGGCTTTCACCCCTCCACTTT. Translating gives CASRGGAGLSPLHF. The whole variable domain, filled in from reference TRBV19 and TRBJ1-6, reads DGGITQSPKYLFRKEGQNVTLSCEQNLNHDAMYWYRQDPGQGLRLIYYSQIVNDFQKGDIAEGYSVSREKKESFPLTVTSAQKNPTAFYLCASRGGAGLSPLHFGNGTRLTVT.

The chain links TRBV27 to TRBJ1-2; possible D gene TRBD1, 6 bases. The CDR3 length is 14 residues. The germline gives CDR1 MNHEY, CDR2 SMNVEV (reference sequence). V was trimmed by 5 bases and J by 7 bases, leaving 17 bases between them. CDR3: CASSPQGINGGYTF. The DNA for the CDR3 is TGTGCCAGCAGTCCACAGGGCATCAATGGTGGCTACACCTTC.

Points on this clone: The germline gene is not matched at one end of the junction; a read error may be the cause. The rearrangement links TRBV20-1 to TRBJ2-1; D unresolved. Germline CDR1 reads DFQATT; CDR2 reads SNEGSKA (reference sequence). The CDR3 extends over 11 amino acids. Here the CDR3 reads CSPSETGEQFF. The CDR3 region has the DNA TGCAGTCCTAGTGAGACGGGTGAGCAGTTCTTC.